The next 25 T cell receptor beta chains were all read from a single sample in a study of T cell changes during pregnancy in multiple sclerosis (dated by TCRdb to the late 2010s). Library method: the immunoSEQ multiplex PCR assay. As stored in TCRdb, this immuneACCESS dataset retains in-frame rearrangements with V and J assigned. A fraction of the clones does not appear; measured against another copy, unresolved V genes explain less than half of the discrepancy, and the remainder lacks a known reason. The table for this sample lists 65,000 to 80,000 clones; about 92% of them were counted only once. The ten largest clonotypes hold around 0.2% of the sample. Specimen: CD4+ T cells from peripheral blood mononuclear cells, collected before pregnancy. The source is a female donor with multiple sclerosis, enrolled in a pregnancy study.

The chain uses TRBV30 and TRBJ2-7, with a possible D match to TRBD2 (5 bases). From germline, CDR1 is GTSNPN and CDR2 SVGIG (reference sequence). CDR3 length: 14 residues. V was shortened by 3 bases and J by 9 bases, with 21 bases between the two germline ends. In nucleotides, the CDR3 is TGTGCCTGGAGAGCCGGACTCACCTCCTCCGGGCAGTACTTC. Its translation is CAWRAGLTSSGQYF.

The J gene is TRBJ1-1, the V gene TRBV19; 11 bases agree with TRBD1. Germline V gene data show CDR1 as LNHDA and CDR2 as SQIVND (reference sequence). CDR3 length: 16 amino acids. Trimming took 8 bases from V and 1 from J; bases not matched to a gene: 9. In nucleotides, the CDR3 is TGTGCCAGTGAGGACAGGGGGCTTATTCCGAACACTGAAGCTTTCTTT. Its translation: CASEDRGLIPNTEAFF.

The rearrangement links TRBV27 to TRBJ2-5; the match to TRBD2 covers 8 bases. Germline CDR1 MNHEY, CDR2 SMNVEV (reference sequence). Losses at the gene ends were 4 bases for V and 7 bases for J; bases not matched to a gene: 11. The CDR3 runs 15 residues. CDR3 loop: CASSSPGLGSGTQYF. The CDR3 nucleotides read TGTGCCAGCAGTTCTCCGGGACTAGGGAGCGGGACCCAGTACTTC.

This clone was counted once. The rearrangement links TRBV9 to TRBJ2-7; TRBD1 matches at 9 bases. This CDR3 is 14 amino acids long. The J segment lost 2 bases and the V segment lost 3 bases, leaving 3 bases of the junction unmatched. CDR1 is SGDLS and CDR2 is YYNGEE in the germline V gene. The CDR3 nucleotides are TGTGCCAGCAGCGAGGGACAGGGTACCTACGAGCAGTACTTC. This encodes CASSEGQGTYEQYF. Variable domain in full (rest from reference TRBV9 and TRBJ2-7): DSGVTQTPKHLITATGQRVTLRCSPRSGDLSVYWYQQSLDQGLQFLIQYYNGEERAKGNILERFSAQQFPDLHSELNLSSLELGDSALYFCASSEGQGTYEQYFGPGTRLTVT.

J is TRBJ2-6 and V is TRBV7-3, with a tentative D call TRBD1 (6 bases). From germline, CDR1 is SGHTA and CDR2 FQGTGA. This CDR3 has 17 amino acids. V shed 1 base and J shed 4 bases, with 14 bases lying between them. CDR3 loop: CASSLSGYRDGANVLTF. The CDR3 DNA sequence: TGTGCCAGCAGCTTAAGCGGCTACAGGGACGGGGCCAACGTCCTGACTTTC.

V is TRBV7-9 and J is TRBJ1-1; TRBD1 is a possible D gene (6 bases). CDR1 SEHNR and CDR2 FQNEAQ come from the germline V gene (reference sequence). The CDR3 extends over 16 amino acids. V gave up 6 bases and J gave up 4 bases, with 21 bases separating them. The CDR3 region has the DNA TGTGCCAGCAGTTACCGAACAGGGTTGGCTTCCACTGAAGCTTTCTTT. Protein: CASSYRTGLASTEAFF.

The rearrangement links TRBV5-1 to TRBJ2-5, with a weak D call TRBD2 (5 bases). CDR3 length: 13 residues. The V end was cut by 4 bases, the J end by 3 bases, with 10 bases between. Looked up from germline, CDR1 is SGHRS and CDR2 is YFSETQ. DNA of the CDR3: TGCGCCAGCAGCCCCGTGCGGGAAGAGACCCAGTACTTC. Its translation: CASSPVREETQYF.

The CDR3 DNA reads as TGTGCCAGCAGTGAGATGGGACTAGCGGGAGCGTATGAGCAGTTCTTC. Encoded protein: CASSEMGLAGAYEQFF. V usage is TRBV6-4 and J usage is TRBJ2-1, with 14 nucleotides matching TRBD2. V lost 3 bases and J lost 8; bases outside the gene matches: 6. The CDR3 totals 16 residues. CDR1 MRHNA and CDR2 SNTAGT come from the germline V gene.

This clone occurred once. The chain has TRBV7-8 and TRBJ1-2, with 7 bases aligning to TRBD1. V shed 5 bases and J 2 bases; nucleotides not matched to a gene: 5. CDR3 size: 14 residues. The germline gives CDR1 SGHVS, CDR2 FQNEAQ. The DNA of the CDR3 is TGTGCCAGCAGCCGGACAGGCGTCAACTATGGCTACACCTTC. Protein sequence: CASSRTGVNYGYTF.

This chain links TRBV19 with TRBJ2-1, with D possibly being TRBD2 (6 bases). Germline CDR1 is LNHDA and CDR2 is SQIVND (reference sequence). V was shortened by 0 bases and J by 1 base, with 7 bases between the two germline ends. There are 15 residues in the CDR3. The CDR3 protein is CASSIETSSYNEQFF. CDR3 DNA: TGTGCCAGTAGTATAGAGACTAGTTCCTACAATGAGCAGTTCTTC.

V gene TRBV5-6 combines with J gene TRBJ2-5; TRBD2 agrees at 8 bases. Germline V CDR1 and CDR2: SGHDT, YYEEEE. The CDR3 spans 16 residues. V was pared by 1 base and J by 0 bases, with 5 bases of the junction left unmatched. CDR3 DNA: TGTGCCAGCAGCTTGATTGGCGGGGGGTACCAAGAGACCCAGTACTTC. Its protein product is CASSLIGGGYQETQYF.

The genes are TRBV2 and TRBJ2-7; 7 nucleotides agree with TRBD2. V dropped 7 bases and J dropped 0; count of bases not matched to a gene: 6. Germline CDR1 is SNHLY and CDR2 is FYNNEI. This CDR3 is 14 amino acids long. CDR3 sequence reads: CASNQRGHSYEQYF. In DNA, the CDR3 is TGTGCCAGCAATCAGCGGGGCCACTCCTACGAGCAGTACTTC.

The V gene is TRBV10-3, the J gene TRBJ1-4; the D is unclear. V was clipped by 10 bases and J by 8 bases, with 14 bases between them. This CDR3 is 12 amino acids long. The germline gives CDR1 ENHRY, CDR2 SYGVKD. CDR3 in DNA: TGTGCCACCCGGGATCTCGAAGAAAAACTGTTTTTT. It codes for CATRDLEEKLFF.

The genes are TRBV5-4 and TRBJ2-1; 10 bases are a match to TRBD2. Germline CDR1 is SGHNT and CDR2 is YYREEE (reference sequence). CDR3 size: 16 residues. V dropped 4 bases and J dropped 5; count of bases not matched to a gene: 9. The CDR3 sequence is CASSPGGLAVDNEQFF. CDR3 bases: TGTGCCAGCAGCCCGGGAGGACTAGCGGTTGACAATGAGCAGTTCTTC.

The V and J genes are TRBV5-4 and TRBJ2-1; 12 bases are a match to TRBD2. Germline V lookup: CDR1 SGHNT, CDR2 YYREEE (reference sequence). This CDR3 is 16 amino acids long. V lost 3 bases and J lost 9; bases outside the gene matches: 10. This chain's CDR3 is CASSSGVTSGSGEQFF. For the CDR3, the DNA is TGTGCCAGCAGCTCTGGAGTGACTAGCGGGAGTGGTGAGCAGTTCTTC.

This clone was seen just once. The chain couples TRBV29-1 to TRBJ2-2; D perhaps matches TRBD2 (6 bases). V was pared by 5 bases and J by 4 bases, with 14 bases between. The CDR3 covers 14 residues. Germline V gene sequence: CDR1 SQVTM, CDR2 ANQGSEA. This chain's CDR3 is CSVRTTGGTGELFF. DNA for the CDR3: TGCAGCGTTCGCACTACCGGGGGCACCGGGGAGCTGTTTTTT.

The CDR3 is CASSSKGLADNEQFF. CDR3 sequence (DNA): TGTGCCAGCAGCTCTAAGGGACTAGCGGACAATGAGCAGTTCTTC. This sequence joins TRBV11-3 and TRBJ2-1, with TRBD2 matching over 11 bases. Trimming took 4 bases from V and 5 from J; bases not matched to a gene: 4. CDR1 and CDR2 from the germline V gene are SGHNT and YENEEA. The CDR3 has 15 residues. Together with reference TRBV11-3 and TRBJ2-1, the CDR3 gives the full variable domain: EAGVVQSPRYKIIEKKQPVAFWCNPISGHNTLYWYLQNLGQGPELLIRYENEEAVDDSQLPKDRFSAERLKGVDSTLKIQPAELGDSAVYLCASSSKGLADNEQFFGPGTRLTVL.

The V call is TRBV9, the J call TRBJ2-2, with 9 bases fitting TRBD2. The CDR3 totals 16 residues. In germline, CDR1 is SGDLS, CDR2 YYNGEE. Trimming cost V 0 bases and J 7 bases; bases outside gene matches: 7. The CDR3 loop is CASSVGREGRGGELFF. As DNA, the CDR3 is TGTGCCAGCAGCGTAGGGCGGGAGGGCCGAGGCGGGGAGCTGTTTTTT.

This clone was seen just once. The chain links TRBV7-9 to TRBJ1-4; D call uncertain. The CDR3 has 14 residues. Germline assignment: CDR1 SEHNR and CDR2 FQNEAQ (reference sequence). V gave up 3 bases and J gave up 2 bases, with 7 bases separating them. CDR3 nucleotide sequence: TGTGCCAGCAGCTTGAGAGGGACTAATGAAAAACTGTTTTTT. Its translation is CASSLRGTNEKLFF. The full variable domain, with the rest looked up from reference TRBV7-9 and TRBJ1-4, is DTGVSQNPRHKITKRGQNVTFRCDPISEHNRLYWYRQTLGQGPEFLTYFQNEAQLEKSRLLSDRFSAERPKGSFSTLEIQRTEQGDSAMYLCASSLRGTNEKLFFGSGTQLSVL.

The chain joins TRBV27 to TRBJ1-2; tentatively, D is TRBD1 (5 bases). This CDR3 is 17 amino acids long. CDR1 is MNHEY and CDR2 is SMNVEV in the germline V gene (reference sequence). Deletions cut 3 bases from V and 8 bases from J, with 25 bases between. The CDR3 DNA reads as TGTGCCAGCAGTTTCCTCAAACAGGCTACCAGCAAAGAGGGCTACACCTTC. Residues: CASSFLKQATSKEGYTF.

The rearrangement uses TRBV2 and TRBJ1-1; no definite D call. CDR1 is SNHLY and CDR2 is FYNNEI in the germline V gene. V lost 5 bases, J lost 4 bases, and 23 bases lay in between. The length of the CDR3 is 17 residues. CDR3 region: CASSPPSAGTRSTEAFF. The CDR3 nucleotides read TGTGCCAGCAGTCCCCCGAGTGCGGGAACGAGAAGCACTGAAGCTTTCTTT. Combining the CDR3 with reference TRBV2 and TRBJ1-1 gives the whole variable domain EPEVTQTPSHQVTQMGQEVILRCVPISNHLYFYWYRQILGQKVEFLVSFYNNEISEKSEIFDDQFSVERPDGSNFTLKIRSTKLEDSAMYFCASSPPSAGTRSTEAFFGQGTRLTVV.

CDR3 nucleotides: TGTGCCAGCAGCTTCGGGAAGGACAGGTCCGTCGATGAGCAGTTCTTC. This codes for CASSFGKDRSVDEQFF. This chain uses TRBV7-3 with TRBJ2-1; 7 nucleotides line up with TRBD1. Germline CDR1 is SGHTA and CDR2 is FQGTGA. V was pared by 3 bases and J by 8 bases, with 13 bases of the junction left unmatched. There are 16 residues in the CDR3.

The chain employs TRBV9 and TRBJ1-1; 7 nucleotides line up with TRBD1. This CDR3 has 14 residues. V lost 3 bases to trimming and J lost 4 bases; unmatched junction nucleotides: 6. Germline CDR1 and CDR2: SGDLS and YYNGEE. The CDR3 DNA follows: TGTGCCAGCAGCGCGCAGGGGGTTGGCACTGAAGCTTTCTTT. This translates into CASSAQGVGTEAFF.

This clone occurred once. The chain employs TRBV13 and TRBJ2-5; maybe TRBD2 (6 bases). The CDR3 is made up of 17 amino acids. In germline, CDR1 is PRHDT, CDR2 FYEKMQ (reference sequence). Trimming pared 5 bases from V and 5 bases from J, leaving 24 bases between. The CDR3 loop reads CASSPRRGTGSGETQYF. The CDR3 nucleotides read TGTGCCAGCAGCCCTCGCCGAGGGACTGGAAGCGGGGAGACCCAGTACTTC.

The V and J genes are TRBV10-3 and TRBJ1-4, with 9 bases that match TRBD1. J was trimmed by 8 bases and V by 0 bases; bases with no gene match: 10. The CDR3 contains 17 residues. Looked up from germline, CDR1 is ENHRY and CDR2 is SYGVKD. The CDR3 loop reads CAISESFRTGEVEKLFF. The CDR3 DNA sequence: TGTGCCATCAGTGAGTCATTTAGGACAGGGGAGGTGGAAAAACTGTTTTTT.